One T cell receptor (beta chain) is described in this entry. Germline CDR1 MDHEN, CDR2 SYDVKM. CDR3 length: 16 residues. Trimming stripped 1 base from V and 0 bases from J, with 7 bases between. The data originate from a study of T-cell reconstitution after alpha-beta-depleted transplantation in children. The TCRbeta library incorporated unique molecular identifiers. Via MiXCR, TCRdb re-called the PCR reads, giving one row per CDR3 protein. The table shows about 580,000 distinct CDR3 sequences, with 23% occurring only once. This receptor was identified in a boy under two years old who had a stem cell transplant for acute myeloid leukemia, so the T cells may come from the graft donor. The chain is built from TRBV28 and TRBJ2-6; D gene unclear. The specimen comprised PBMCs, mostly from graft donor cells, sampled 360 days after TCRalphabeta/CD19-depleted stem cell transplant. In nucleotides, the CDR3 is TGTGCCAGCAGTTTATTGTGGACCTCTGGGGCCAACGTCCTGACTTTC. Its translation: CASSLLWTSGANVLTF.